The clone carrying this T cell receptor (beta chain) was seen a few times. The sample comes from a study of beta chain features in type 1 diabetes. Reverse transcription of all isolated RNA meant that expressed TCRB transcripts were sequenced. Measured with immunoSEQ multiplex PCR; TCRdb has only the in-frame clones, and not every one. The sample consists of roughly 310,000 clones, approximately 10% of them appearing once. Trimming pared 4 bases from V and 0 bases from J, leaving 13 bases between. This CDR3 has 16 residues. Germline lookup yields CDR1 SGHTA and CDR2 FQGTGA. V usage is TRBV7-3 and J usage is TRBJ2-1; tentatively, D is TRBD2 (5 bases). The sample was naive CD4+ T cells from blood. The sequence was collected from a woman aged 25 to 39 in good health. Here the CDR3 DNA reads TGTGCCAGCAGCTCTACTATGAGCGGCTCCTACAATGAGCAGTTCTTC. This sequence encodes CASSSTMSGSYNEQFF.